What follows are 13 T cell receptor beta chains derived from one specimen sequenced in a study of T cells after yellow fever vaccination. TCRdb recomputed calls from the 5' RACE reads with MiXCR, one row per CDR3 protein. Here the sample spans about 130,000 distinct CDR3 sequences, about 8.4% being singletons. The source material was CD8+ T cells sorted from PBMCs, sampled on the day of the yellow fever booster vaccination. The receptors were sampled from a man aged 18 to 35 who received the YFV17D yellow fever vaccine.

The chain joins TRBV5-1 to TRBJ2-7; a possible D gene is TRBD1 (6 bases). The CDR3 spans 13 residues. V lost 3 bases and J 4 bases, leaving 11 bases between the germline ends. Germline V gene data show CDR1 as SGHRS and CDR2 as YFSETQ. The DNA for the CDR3 is TGCGCCAGCAGCTACCCCAGGGGTTACGAGCAGTACTTC. Translating it yields CASSYPRGYEQYF.

The chain links TRBV9 to TRBJ2-3; D not resolved. The CDR3 sequence is 13 residues long. The V gene lost 0 bases and the J gene lost 1 base, with 3 bases spanning the gap. From germline, CDR1 is SGDLS and CDR2 YYNGEE. The DNA for the CDR3 is TGTGCCAGCAGCGTAGGGGGCACAGATACGCAGTATTTT. Its protein is CASSVGGTDTQYF. Variable domain in full (rest from reference TRBV9 and TRBJ2-3): DSGVTQTPKHLITATGQRVTLRCSPRSGDLSVYWYQQSLDQGLQFLIQYYNGEERAKGNILERFSAQQFPDLHSELNLSSLELGDSALYFCASSVGGTDTQYFGPGTRLTVL.

This clonotype was observed a handful of times. The V gene is TRBV7-2, the J gene TRBJ2-5; TRBD1 agrees at 12 bases. Germline V lookup: CDR1 SGHTA, CDR2 FQGNSA. The ends lost 5 bases at V and 5 bases at J; junction bases unmatched: 9. The CDR3 is 16 residues long. CDR3 DNA: TGTGCCAGCAGCCGGCCGGGACAGGGGGCGAGGGAGACCCAGTACTTC. Amino acids: CASSRPGQGARETQYF.

This clonotype showed up just a few times. The chain employs TRBV9 and TRBJ2-7; D is perhaps TRBD1 (5 bases). The CDR3 loop spans 16 amino acids. Germline lookup yields CDR1 SGDLS and CDR2 YYNGEE. Trimming pared 1 base from V and 3 bases from J, leaving 17 bases between. The CDR3 DNA follows: TGTGCCAGCAGCGTAAAGTGGAGACAGATCCACTACGAGCAGTACTTC. Its protein product is CASSVKWRQIHYEQYF.

This clonotype was counted between two and nine times. The chain couples TRBV6-5 to TRBJ1-1, with 7 bases fitting TRBD1. The germline V gene has CDR1 MNHEY and CDR2 SVGAGI. V trimming: 6 bases; J trimming: 1 base; junction bases outside the gene matches: 5. CDR3 length equals 14 residues. DNA for the CDR3: TGTGCCAGCAGGGCAGGGGGGCCGAACACTGAAGCTTTCTTT. Encoded protein: CASRAGGPNTEAFF.

DNA for the CDR3: TGTGCCAGCAGCTCCTCCGGGACAGTGAACACCGGGGAGCTGTTTTTT. Its translation: CASSSSGTVNTGELFF. The chain carries TRBV7-9 and TRBJ2-2, with TRBD1 matching over 7 bases. This CDR3 comprises 16 residues. Germline V gene sequence: CDR1 SEHNR, CDR2 FQNEAQ (reference sequence). The J segment lost 1 base and the V segment lost 4 bases, leaving 6 bases of the junction unmatched.

This clonotype came up a few times. This rearrangement joins TRBV9 to TRBJ1-2; 12 bases align to TRBD1. CDR3 length: 14 amino acids. CDR1 SGDLS and CDR2 YYNGEE come from the germline V gene. V shed 3 bases and J 5 bases; nucleotides not matched to a gene: 2. The CDR3 bases are TGTGCCAGCAGCGCGGGACAGGGGGCTTATGGCTACACCTTC. This codes for CASSAGQGAYGYTF.

This rearrangement joins TRBV29-1 to TRBJ1-2, with 7 positions matching TRBD1. Trimming removed 4 bases from V and 4 bases from J; junction bases left unmatched: 6. The CDR3 spans 13 residues. The germline CDR1 and CDR2 sequences are SQVTM and ANQGSEA. The CDR3 nucleotides are TGCAGCGTTGGGGACAGCCAAAGCTATGGCTACACCTTC. It encodes CSVGDSQSYGYTF.

The chain employs TRBV5-1 and TRBJ2-4; the match to TRBD2 covers 10 bases. J gave up 0 bases and V 3 bases, and 3 bases lay outside the gene matches. CDR1 SGHRS and CDR2 YFSETQ come from the germline V gene. This CDR3 has 16 residues. CDR3 in amino acids: CASSSTSGIAKNIQYF. In DNA, the CDR3 is TGCGCCAGCAGCTCCACTAGCGGGATAGCCAAAAACATTCAGTACTTC.

In its sample, this clonotype was seen once. The chain has TRBV5-1 and TRBJ1-2; D is ambiguous. The CDR3 loop spans 13 amino acids. Trimming took 4 bases from V and 4 from J, leaving 11 bases between them. Germline-derived CDR1 and CDR2 are SGHRS and YFSETQ. This CDR3 is CASSAGPSYGYTF. In DNA, the CDR3 is TGCGCCAGCAGCGCTGGACCTAGCTATGGCTACACCTTC.

This clonotype was found many times. The chain combines TRBV7-2 with TRBJ2-3; no definite D call. The V gene lost 4 bases and the J gene lost 1 base, with 12 bases spanning the gap. Germline CDR1 reads SGHTA; CDR2 reads FQGNSA. The CDR3 sequence is 15 residues long. The CDR3 loop reads CASSSDSMGTDTQYF. CDR3 bases: TGTGCCAGCAGCTCCGATAGCATGGGCACAGATACGCAGTATTTT.

This clonotype was picked up a small number of times. The J gene is TRBJ1-4, the V gene TRBV4-1; D is unresolved. Germline CDR1 and CDR2: MGHRA and YSYEKL. This CDR3 has 15 residues. With 0 bases removed from V and 2 bases from J, the gap between germline ends came to 7 bases. CDR3 amino acids: CASSQEPATNEKLFF. As DNA, the CDR3 is TGCGCCAGCAGCCAAGAGCCAGCTACTAATGAAAAACTGTTTTTT.

This clonotype was counted at least ten times. This chain joins TRBV9 and TRBJ2-1; 8 bases agree with TRBD1. Trimming cost V 3 bases and J 5 bases; bases outside gene matches: 7. CDR1 SGDLS and CDR2 YYNGEE come from the germline V gene. This CDR3 is 15 amino acids long. CDR3 coding DNA: TGTGCCAGCAGCGCCCGGGACAGGCTAAACAATGAGCAGTTCTTC. Its protein is CASSARDRLNNEQFF.